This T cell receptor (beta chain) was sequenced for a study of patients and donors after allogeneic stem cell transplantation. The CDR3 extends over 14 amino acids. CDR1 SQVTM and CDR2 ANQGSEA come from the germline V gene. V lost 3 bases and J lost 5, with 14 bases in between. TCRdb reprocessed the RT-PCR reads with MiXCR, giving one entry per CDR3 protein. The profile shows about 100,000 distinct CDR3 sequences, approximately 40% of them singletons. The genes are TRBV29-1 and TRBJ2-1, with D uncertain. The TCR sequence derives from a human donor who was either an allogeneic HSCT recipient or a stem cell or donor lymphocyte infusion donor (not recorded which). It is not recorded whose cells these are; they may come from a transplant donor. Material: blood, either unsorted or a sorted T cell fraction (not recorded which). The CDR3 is CSVEGLRWNNEQFF. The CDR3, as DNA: TGCAGCGTTGAGGGCCTGAGGTGGAACAATGAGCAGTTCTTC.